Below are 30 T cell receptor beta chains sequenced from a single sample in a study of PD-1 blockade in mismatch repair-deficient tumors. TCRdb's copy holds only in-frame clones and misses some; the assay was immunoSEQ multiplex PCR. The table has tens of thousands of clones, roughly 78% seen once. The sample here was peripheral blood, taken 4 weeks after starting pembrolizumab. Receptor source: an adult with mismatch repair-deficient cancer.

This chain links TRBV25-1 with TRBJ1-2, with a tentative D call TRBD1 (6 bases). Germline values: CDR1 MGHDK, CDR2 SYGVNS. This CDR3 has 12 residues. Trimming removed 5 bases at V and 8 bases at J, with 12 bases between. The CDR3 DNA reads TGTGCCAGCAGTCTACAGGGATGGGGCTACACCTTC. It codes for CASSLQGWGYTF.

Turning to this clone: A read error may produce the germline difference seen at one junction end. V and J are TRBV27 and TRBJ1-2, with TRBD1 matching over 10 bases. The CDR3 spans 17 residues. Germline CDR1 reads MNHEY; CDR2 reads SMNVEV (reference sequence). In DNA, the CDR3 is TGTGCCAGCAGTCTATCAAGACCGGGACAGGGGCATCATGGCTACACCTTC. Its translation is CASSLSRPGQGHHGYTF.

V usage is TRBV11-2 and J usage is TRBJ2-5; 7 bases are shared with TRBD2. V gave up 1 base and J gave up 3 bases; unmatched junction bases: 2. The germline V gene has CDR1 SGHAT and CDR2 FQNNGV. This CDR3 is 14 amino acids long. The CDR3 DNA follows: TGTGCCAGCAGCTTAGGACTAGCCAAAGAGACCCAGTACTTC. Its protein product is CASSLGLAKETQYF.

As concerns this clone: The limits of the CDR3 on the DNA are not certain, so only TCRdb's listed CDR3 is given. The chain combines TRBV21-1 with TRBJ2-1; TRBD2 is the table's D call, not checked against the DNA. TRBV21-1 is a pseudogene segment. The CDR3 extends over 17 residues, inclusive of both ends. The CDR3 protein is CASSKVGSGSTYNEQFF.

The rearrangement links TRBV18 to TRBJ1-2, with D perhaps TRBD1 (6 bases). Germline V gene data show CDR1 as KGHSH and CDR2 as LQKENI. Between the trimmed V and J ends, which lost 5 bases and 4 bases, there was a span of 14 bases. CDR3 length: 14 amino acids. The CDR3, as DNA: TGTGCCAGCTCATCGACAGGATACCCCTATGGCTACACCTTC. This encodes CASSSTGYPYGYTF.

The chain has TRBV7-3 and TRBJ1-1, with 7 nucleotides matching TRBD1. CDR3 length: 15 amino acids. Germline trimming cut 2 bases from V and 5 bases from J; bases unmatched to any gene: 8. The V gene's germline CDR1 is SGHTA and CDR2 FQGTGA. The CDR3 DNA is TGTGCCAGCAGCTTAGCTCAGGGGGGTGTGACTGAAGCTTTCTTT. This gives the protein CASSLAQGGVTEAFF.

The V gene is TRBV6-6, the J gene TRBJ1-4; 8 nucleotides match TRBD1. J lost 8 bases, V lost 6 bases, and 8 bases had no gene match. The CDR3 totals 14 residues. Germline V gene lookup returns CDR1 MNHNY and CDR2 SVGAGI (reference sequence). In nucleotides, the CDR3 is TGTGCCAGCAGGCCGACAGGGGATTTCGAAAAACTGTTTTTT. Encoded protein: CASRPTGDFEKLFF.

V gene TRBV7-8 combines with J gene TRBJ1-2; weak D call: TRBD1 (6 bases). Looked up from germline, CDR1 is SGHVS and CDR2 is FQNEAQ. Trimming cost V 3 bases and J 8 bases, with 13 bases left between them. CDR3 length: 13 amino acids. CDR3 protein: CASSFASGEGYTF. CDR3 DNA sequence: TGTGCCAGCAGCTTCGCCTCAGGGGAGGGCTACACCTTC.

The chain has TRBV7-3 and TRBJ2-6; D is perhaps TRBD1 (5 bases). The CDR3 is made up of 15 amino acids. From germline, CDR1 is SGHTA and CDR2 FQGTGA. With 3 bases removed from V and 1 base from J, the gap between germline ends came to 7 bases. CDR3 DNA sequence: TGTGCCAGCAGCTTTCAGGGATCTGGGGCCAACGTCCTGACTTTC. Amino acid sequence: CASSFQGSGANVLTF.

This clone was recorded a few times. This sequence joins TRBV27 and TRBJ2-6; D may be TRBD1 or TRBD2 (5 bases each). Looked up from germline, CDR1 is MNHEY and CDR2 is SMNVEV (reference sequence). The V end was cut by 1 base, the J end by 2 bases, with 18 bases between. This CDR3 spans 19 amino acids. The CDR3 protein is CASSLFFGAGGAGANVLTF. CDR3 DNA: TGTGCCAGCAGTTTATTTTTTGGGGCGGGTGGAGCTGGGGCCAACGTCCTGACTTTC.

This sequence joins TRBV25-1 and TRBJ1-1; D is uncertain. The CDR3 loop spans 13 amino acids. V was trimmed by 1 base and J by 2 bases, leaving 5 bases between them. Germline CDR1 reads MGHDK; CDR2 reads SYGVNS. The CDR3 reads CASSELGNTEAFF. Here the CDR3 DNA reads TGTGCCAGCAGTGAATTGGGTAACACTGAAGCTTTCTTT.

The chain carries TRBV6-5 and TRBJ1-2; TRBD1 matches at 11 bases. This CDR3 contains 14 residues. V was pared by 6 bases and J by 7 bases, with 7 bases of the junction left unmatched. The germline V gene encodes CDR1 MNHEY and CDR2 SVGAGI. CDR3 sequence (DNA): TGTGCCAGCAGCCCGGGACAGGGGGGAATTGGCTACACCTTC. This gives the protein CASSPGQGGIGYTF.

The V gene is TRBV6-5, the J gene TRBJ1-1; tentative D call: TRBD1 (5 bases). The CDR3 spans 12 residues. Trimming cost V 5 bases and J 4 bases, with 8 bases left between them. Germline CDR1 and CDR2: MNHEY and SVGAGI. CDR3 in amino acids: CASSRGGTEAFF. The CDR3 DNA sequence: TGTGCCAGCAGTCGTGGGGGCACTGAAGCTTTCTTT.

The chain links TRBV6-1 to TRBJ1-3; D is unclear. V lost 5 bases, J lost 2 bases, and 7 bases lay in between. The germline V gene has CDR1 MNHNS and CDR2 SASEGT. This CDR3 contains 13 residues. The CDR3 loop reads CASSKDTGNTIYF. In nucleotides, the CDR3 is TGTGCCAGCAGTAAAGATACTGGAAACACCATATATTTT.

This chain joins TRBV6-5 and TRBJ1-2; TRBD1 agrees at 8 bases. The CDR3 runs 14 residues. V shed 6 bases and J 5 bases; nucleotides not matched to a gene: 8. Germline-derived CDR1 and CDR2 are MNHEY and SVGAGI. The CDR3: CASSTTGGQYGYTF. CDR3 coding DNA: TGTGCCAGCAGCACCACAGGGGGACAATATGGCTACACCTTC.

The chain has TRBV5-4 and TRBJ2-3; D gene uncertain. This CDR3 is 13 amino acids long. The germline V and J ends were trimmed by 4 bases and 5 bases, with 11 bases remaining between them. The V gene's germline CDR1 is SGHNT and CDR2 YYREEE (reference sequence). CDR3 sequence (DNA): TGTGCCAGCAGCCGGTTGATGGGAGATACGCAGTATTTT. Amino acids: CASSRLMGDTQYF.

V is TRBV11-2 and J is TRBJ1-1; D gene ambiguous. CDR3 length: 16 amino acids. Germline CDR1 is SGHAT and CDR2 is FQNNGV. The V gene lost 4 bases and the J gene lost 6 bases, with 21 bases spanning the gap. The DNA for the CDR3 is TGTGCCAGCAGCTCAGCTCCCAGAGGGTTAGGCTCTGAAGCTTTCTTT. This translates into CASSSAPRGLGSEAFF.

The chain couples TRBV5-4 to TRBJ1-2; D is unclear. This CDR3 comprises 15 residues. The V end was cut by 3 bases, the J end by 6 bases, with 18 bases between. The germline gives CDR1 SGHNT, CDR2 YYREEE (reference sequence). The CDR3 is CASSSVHEGRNGYTF. CDR3 nucleotides: TGTGCCAGCAGCTCGGTGCACGAGGGCCGCAATGGCTACACCTTC. Based on the CDR3 plus reference TRBV5-4 and TRBJ1-2, the full variable domain is ETGVTQSPTHLIKTRGQQVTLRCSSQSGHNTVSWYQQALGQGPQFIFQYYREEENGRGNFPPRFSGLQFPNYSSELNVNALELDDSALYLCASSSVHEGRNGYTFGSGTRLTVV.

The V and J genes are TRBV9 and TRBJ1-1, with D perhaps matching TRBD1 (6 bases). The CDR3 runs to 13 residues. CDR1 is SGDLS and CDR2 is YYNGEE in the germline V gene. Trimming stripped 6 bases from V and 1 base from J, with 10 bases between. The CDR3 DNA reads as TGTGCCAGCACAGGGGCAGAGAACACTGAAGCTTTCTTT. Translated: CASTGAENTEAFF.

The genes are TRBV27 and TRBJ2-7; 7 bases match TRBD1. Germline V gives CDR1 MNHEY, CDR2 SMNVEV (reference sequence). After removal of 11 bases from V and 2 bases from J, the junction contained 15 bases not matched to a gene. The CDR3 has 15 amino acids. The DNA for the CDR3 is TGTGCCCTCCCCACAAACAGGGGAATCCCCTACGAGCAGTACTTC. This gives the protein CALPTNRGIPYEQYF.

This clone was seen only a few times. V gene TRBV7-9 combines with J gene TRBJ2-7, with D possibly matching TRBD2 (6 bases). Trimming stripped 5 bases from V and 6 bases from J, with 11 bases between. The CDR3 contains 12 residues. CDR1 SEHNR and CDR2 FQNEAQ come from the germline V gene (reference sequence). The DNA for the CDR3 is TGTGCCAGCAGCCCGGGAGAGGCCGAGCAGTACTTC. It codes for CASSPGEAEQYF.

The V and J genes are TRBV19 and TRBJ1-1; tentative D call: TRBD1 (6 bases). CDR1 is LNHDA, CDR2 SQIVND, per germline (reference sequence). This CDR3 spans 14 amino acids. V lost 3 bases, J lost 0 bases, and 8 bases lay in between. Here the CDR3 reads CASSMGALNTEAFF. The CDR3 nucleotides read TGTGCCAGTAGTATGGGGGCACTGAACACTGAAGCTTTCTTT.

The chain is built from TRBV5-5 and TRBJ2-5; no clear D gene. CDR1 SGHKS and CDR2 YYEKEE come from the germline V gene (reference sequence). The V end lost 3 bases, the J end lost 5 bases, and 11 bases lay between the germline ends. The CDR3 extends over 13 amino acids. CDR3 region: CASSWRAGETQYF. For the CDR3, the DNA is TGTGCCAGCAGCTGGAGAGCTGGGGAGACCCAGTACTTC.

V usage is TRBV27 and J usage is TRBJ2-1; the D is unclear. V was clipped by 3 bases and J by 0 bases, with 15 bases between them. This CDR3 contains 17 residues. Germline V gene sequence: CDR1 MNHEY, CDR2 SMNVEV (reference sequence). DNA for the CDR3: TGTGCCAGCAGTTTGTCTCTCGGAGTAAGCTCCTACAATGAGCAGTTCTTC. Its translation: CASSLSLGVSSYNEQFF.

The chain has TRBV2 and TRBJ2-2, with TRBD2 matching 8 bases. CDR1 and CDR2 from the germline V gene are SNHLY and FYNNEI. This CDR3 comprises 16 residues. J lost 1 base, V lost 5 bases, and 6 bases had no gene match. The CDR3 reads CASSPHGGVNTGELFF. CDR3 bases: TGTGCCAGCAGTCCCCACGGGGGGGTGAACACCGGGGAGCTGTTTTTT.

This clone has only one observation. The chain carries TRBV7-9 and TRBJ2-1; a weak D match, TRBD1 (6 bases). V was trimmed by 2 bases and J by 0 bases, leaving 11 bases between them. CDR1 is SEHNR and CDR2 is FQNEAQ in the germline V gene (reference sequence). The CDR3 is 16 residues long. CDR3 DNA: TGTGCCAGCAGCTTAAAAACAGGGAGCTCCTACAATGAGCAGTTCTTC. This gives the protein CASSLKTGSSYNEQFF.

The chain couples TRBV6-1 to TRBJ1-2; weak D call: TRBD1 (5 bases). This CDR3 has 13 residues. The V end lost 6 bases, the J end lost 12 bases, and 20 bases lay between the germline ends. Germline assignment: CDR1 MNHNS and CDR2 SASEGT. Here the CDR3 reads CASRDAGTDFNTF. The CDR3 region has the DNA TGTGCCAGCAGGGACGCCGGGACCGATTTCAACACCTTC.

The chain is built from TRBV5-1 and TRBJ2-4, with 7 bases identical to TRBD2. There are 13 residues in the CDR3. CDR1 SGHRS and CDR2 YFSETQ come from the germline V gene. J lost 7 bases, V lost 4 bases, and 5 bases had no gene match. CDR3 DNA sequence: TGCGCCAGCAGCGAATGGGGGGGGAACATTCAGTACTTC. This codes for CASSEWGGNIQYF.

This CDR3 is CATRGLAVSYEQYF. CDR3 coding DNA: TGTGCCACCCGGGGGCTAGCGGTTTCCTACGAGCAGTACTTC. The V gene is TRBV6-5, the J gene TRBJ2-7; D is possibly TRBD2 (7 bases). Trimming cost V 10 bases and J 1 base, with 17 bases left between them. The CDR3 length is 14 residues. Germline CDR1 reads MNHEY; CDR2 reads SVGAGI.

The CDR3 DNA follows: TGCGCCAGCAACCCCGGGACAGGGGCCTACGAGCAGTACTTC. This gives the protein CASNPGTGAYEQYF. J is TRBJ2-7 and V is TRBV23-1, with TRBD1 matching over 10 bases. TRBV23-1 is designated an ORF whose function remains uncertain. The CDR3 covers 14 residues. The J segment lost 2 bases and the V segment lost 7 bases, leaving 5 bases of the junction unmatched.